This T cell receptor beta chain was profiled in a study of T cell changes during pregnancy in multiple sclerosis. Here immunoSEQ multiplex PCR was the method, and the copy in TCRdb shows in-frame clones only, minus some. The data show around 65,000 clones, around 91% seen once. Material: peripheral blood, obtained in the third trimester of pregnancy. The TCR comes from a female donor in good health, enrolled as a control in a pregnancy study.

This chain's CDR3 is CASSPRGTSGRNEQFF. CDR3 in DNA: TGTGCCAGCAGCCCTAGGGGGACTAGCGGGCGAAATGAGCAGTTCTTC. This rearrangement joins TRBV7-6 to TRBJ2-1, with 12 nucleotides matching TRBD2. V lost 5 bases, J lost 7 bases, and 9 bases stayed unmatched. Germline loops: CDR1 SGHVS, CDR2 FNYEAQ. The CDR3 is 16 residues long.